This TCR beta chain emerged from a study of shared clonotypes between healthy human individuals. Donors were healthy HIV-negative adults without recent acute infections or vaccinations. Data came from immunoSEQ multiplex PCR; TCRdb stores just in-frame clones and leaves some out. The sample shows fewer than 600,000 clones, more than 70% of them seen only once. V shed 5 bases and J 1 base; nucleotides not matched to a gene: 4. This CDR3 comprises 16 residues. Germline CDR1 and CDR2: SGHVS and FQNEAQ. The chain links TRBV7-8 to TRBJ2-1; 11 bases fit TRBD2. The clonotype originates from a middle-aged woman in good health. Some clones in this sample may be carry-over from other donors' samples. The sequencing sample was made of PBMCs. CDR3 in amino acids: CASSARTSGSYNEQFF. The CDR3 DNA sequence: TGTGCCAGCAGCGCCAGGACTAGCGGGTCCTACAATGAGCAGTTCTTC.